The clone carrying this T cell receptor beta chain was detected many times. The method was immunoSEQ multiplex PCR; TCRdb's version includes in-frame clones alone and lacks a portion of them. The sample holds some 64,000 clones, more than 85% seen once. The data belong to a study of T cell changes during pregnancy in multiple sclerosis. From germline, CDR1 is SGHRS and CDR2 YFSETQ. The CDR3 is 15 amino acids. Trimming took 2 bases from V and 3 from J, leaving 11 bases between them. The receptor comes from a female donor with multiple sclerosis, enrolled in a pregnancy study. The chain couples TRBV5-1 to TRBJ2-2; D uncertain. The sample in question was peripheral blood, obtained in the first trimester of pregnancy. The CDR3 DNA reads as TGCGCCAGCAGCTTCCCCGGCGGTTACACCGGGGAGCTGTTTTTT. Amino acid sequence: CASSFPGGYTGELFF.